This T cell receptor (beta chain) originates from a study of Tregs in tolerant kidney transplant recipients. Study observations and caveats: Biological reproducibility was not directly addressed in this study. Few patients were studied, so findings need validation in larger groups. The most relevant donor-specific Treg TCRbeta repertoire apparently came from expansion with activated donor B cells.

Unstimulated Tregs (CD4+CD25+CD127-) and CD4+CD25- non-Tregs were sorted from PBMCs. There are 15 residues in the CDR3. The germline V gene encodes CDR1 MGHDK and CDR2 SYGVNS. The V end was cut by 4 bases, the J end by 0 bases, with 12 bases between. The repertoire was sequenced with immunoSEQ multiplex PCR; TCRdb's copy has only in-frame clones and lacks some. The sample includes 200,000 to 300,000 clones, around 81% seen only once; the top ten take under 0.65%. As regards this clone: No antigen is known for it.

The sample comprised CD4+ T cells from blood. This sequence joins TRBV25-1 and TRBJ2-5; the D gene is possibly TRBD2 (6 bases). This TCR came from a human donor in good health. In DNA form, the CDR3 reads TGTGCCAGCAGTGCTGACCGGGACTACCAAGAGACCCAGTACTTC. Residues: CASSADRDYQETQYF.